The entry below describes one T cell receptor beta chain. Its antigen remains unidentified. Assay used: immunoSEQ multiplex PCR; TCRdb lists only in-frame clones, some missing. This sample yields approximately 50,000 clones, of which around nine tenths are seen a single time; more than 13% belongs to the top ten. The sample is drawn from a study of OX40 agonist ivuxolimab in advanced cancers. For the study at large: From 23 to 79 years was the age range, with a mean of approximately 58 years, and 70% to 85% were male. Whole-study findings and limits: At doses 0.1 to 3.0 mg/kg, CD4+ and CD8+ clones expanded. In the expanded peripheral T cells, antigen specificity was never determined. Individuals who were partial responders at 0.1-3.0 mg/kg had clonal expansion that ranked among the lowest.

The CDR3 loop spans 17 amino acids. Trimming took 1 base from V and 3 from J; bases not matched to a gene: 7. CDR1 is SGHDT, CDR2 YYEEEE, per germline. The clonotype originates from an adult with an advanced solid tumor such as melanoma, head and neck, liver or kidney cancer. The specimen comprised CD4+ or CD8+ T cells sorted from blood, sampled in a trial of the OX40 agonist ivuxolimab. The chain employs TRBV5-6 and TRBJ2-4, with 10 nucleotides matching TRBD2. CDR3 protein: CASSLLLAGAYKNIQYF. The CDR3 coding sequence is TGTGCCAGCAGCTTGCTTCTAGCGGGGGCCTACAAAAACATTCAGTACTTC.